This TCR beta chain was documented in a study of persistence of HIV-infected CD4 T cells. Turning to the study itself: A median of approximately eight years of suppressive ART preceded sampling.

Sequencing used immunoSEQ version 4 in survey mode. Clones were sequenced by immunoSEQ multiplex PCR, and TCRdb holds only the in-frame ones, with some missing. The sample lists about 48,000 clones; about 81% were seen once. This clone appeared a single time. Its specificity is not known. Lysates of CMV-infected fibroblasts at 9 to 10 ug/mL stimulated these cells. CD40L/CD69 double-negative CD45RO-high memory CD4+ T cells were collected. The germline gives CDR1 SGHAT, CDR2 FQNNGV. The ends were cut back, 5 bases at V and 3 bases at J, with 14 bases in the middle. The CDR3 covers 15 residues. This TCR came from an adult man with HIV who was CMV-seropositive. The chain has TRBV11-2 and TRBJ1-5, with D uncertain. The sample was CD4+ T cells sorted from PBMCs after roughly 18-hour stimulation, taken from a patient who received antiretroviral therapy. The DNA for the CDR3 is TGTGCCAGCAGCATCAGCCCGGGTCCCAATCAGCCCCAGCATTTT. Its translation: CASSISPGPNQPQHF.